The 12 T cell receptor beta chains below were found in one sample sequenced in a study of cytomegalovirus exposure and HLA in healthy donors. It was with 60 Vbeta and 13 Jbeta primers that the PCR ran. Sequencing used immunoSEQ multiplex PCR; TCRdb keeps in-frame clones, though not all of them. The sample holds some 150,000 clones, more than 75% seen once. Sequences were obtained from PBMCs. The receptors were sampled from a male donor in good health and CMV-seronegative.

CDR3 nucleotides: TGCGCCAGCAGCGCGGGACAGGGGTCGTACGAGCAGTACTTC. The encoded protein is CASSAGQGSYEQYF. This chain links TRBV5-1 with TRBJ2-7, with TRBD1 matching over 10 bases. The junction had 5 bases not matched to a gene; V was cut back by 4 bases and J by 4 bases. This CDR3 region has 14 residues. From germline, CDR1 is SGHRS and CDR2 YFSETQ. The variable domain in full, completed from reference TRBV5-1 and TRBJ2-7, reads KAGVTQTPRYLIKTRGQQVTLSCSPISGHRSVSWYQQTPGQGLQFLFEYFSETQRNKGNFPGRFSGRQFSNSRSEMNVSTLELGDSALYLCASSAGQGSYEQYFGPGTRLTVT.

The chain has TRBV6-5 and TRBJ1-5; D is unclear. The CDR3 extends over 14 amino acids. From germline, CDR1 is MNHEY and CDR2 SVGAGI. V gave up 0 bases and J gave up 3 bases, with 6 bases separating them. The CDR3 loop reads CASSYSRANQPQHF. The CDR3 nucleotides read TGTGCCAGCAGTTACTCGCGGGCCAATCAGCCCCAGCATTTT.

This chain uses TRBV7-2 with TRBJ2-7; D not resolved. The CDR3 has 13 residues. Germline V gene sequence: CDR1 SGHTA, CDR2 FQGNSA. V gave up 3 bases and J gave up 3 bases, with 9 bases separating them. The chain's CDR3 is CASSFQQNYEQYF. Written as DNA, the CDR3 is TGTGCCAGCAGCTTCCAACAGAACTACGAGCAGTACTTC.

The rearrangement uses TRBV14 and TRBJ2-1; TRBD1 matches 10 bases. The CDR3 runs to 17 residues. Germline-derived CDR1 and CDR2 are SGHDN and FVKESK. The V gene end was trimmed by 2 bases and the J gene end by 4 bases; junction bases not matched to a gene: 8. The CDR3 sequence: CASSQFLGQGSYNEQFF. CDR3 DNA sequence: TGTGCCAGCAGCCAATTCTTGGGACAGGGGTCTTACAATGAGCAGTTCTTC.

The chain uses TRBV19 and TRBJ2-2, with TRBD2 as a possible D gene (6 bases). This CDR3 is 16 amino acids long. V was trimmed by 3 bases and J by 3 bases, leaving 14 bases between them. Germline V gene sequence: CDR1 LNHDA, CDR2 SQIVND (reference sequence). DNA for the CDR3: TGTGCCAGTAGTATTGAGGCGGGGTTTTACACCGGGGAGCTGTTTTTT. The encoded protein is CASSIEAGFYTGELFF.

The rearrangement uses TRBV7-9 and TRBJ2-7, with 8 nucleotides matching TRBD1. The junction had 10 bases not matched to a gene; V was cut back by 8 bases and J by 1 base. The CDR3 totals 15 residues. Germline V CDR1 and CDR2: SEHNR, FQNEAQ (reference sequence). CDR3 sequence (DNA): TGTGCCAGCCGATTGTCGACAGGGGCTTCCTACGAGCAGTACTTC. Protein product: CASRLSTGASYEQYF.

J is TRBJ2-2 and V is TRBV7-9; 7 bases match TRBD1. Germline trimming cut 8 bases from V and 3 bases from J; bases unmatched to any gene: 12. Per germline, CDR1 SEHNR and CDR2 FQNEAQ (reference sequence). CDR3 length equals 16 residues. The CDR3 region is CASGANRDRDTGELFF. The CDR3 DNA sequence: TGTGCCAGCGGTGCTAACCGGGACAGAGACACCGGGGAGCTGTTTTTT.

CDR3 loop: CAISSLARETQYF. The DNA for the CDR3 is TGTGCCATCAGTTCATTAGCGAGGGAGACCCAGTACTTC. This rearrangement joins TRBV10-3 to TRBJ2-5; D is possibly TRBD2 (5 bases). The ends were cut back, 5 bases at V and 5 bases at J, with 12 bases in the middle. The CDR3 consists of 13 residues. Germline V CDR1 and CDR2: ENHRY, SYGVKD.

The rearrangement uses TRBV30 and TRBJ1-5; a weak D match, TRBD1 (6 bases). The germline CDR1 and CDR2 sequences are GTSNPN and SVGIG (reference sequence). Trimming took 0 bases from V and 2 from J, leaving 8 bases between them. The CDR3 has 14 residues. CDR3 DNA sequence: TGTGCCTGGAGTGTCTACAGGGGCAATCAGCCCCAGCATTTT. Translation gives CAWSVYRGNQPQHF.

The CDR3 DNA reads TGCGCCAGCAGCTTGGACAGGGGCGAGCAGTTCTTC. The encoded protein is CASSLDRGEQFF. The rearrangement uses TRBV5-1 and TRBJ2-1; TRBD1 aligns across 7 bases. The CDR3 contains 12 residues. With V trimmed by 0 bases and J by 10 bases, 1 base remained unmatched. Germline V gene lookup returns CDR1 SGHRS and CDR2 YFSETQ.

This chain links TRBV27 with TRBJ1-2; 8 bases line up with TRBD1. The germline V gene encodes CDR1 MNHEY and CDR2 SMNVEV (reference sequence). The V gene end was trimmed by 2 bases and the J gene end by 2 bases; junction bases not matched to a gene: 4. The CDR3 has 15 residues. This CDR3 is CASSLRQGINYGYTF. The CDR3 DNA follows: TGTGCCAGCAGTTTAAGACAGGGGATAAACTATGGCTACACCTTC.

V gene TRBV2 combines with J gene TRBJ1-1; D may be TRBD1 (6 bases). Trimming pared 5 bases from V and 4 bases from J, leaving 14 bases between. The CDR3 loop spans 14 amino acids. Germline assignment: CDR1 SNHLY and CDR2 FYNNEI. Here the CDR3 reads CASSTQGHGTEAFF. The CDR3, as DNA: TGTGCCAGCAGTACACAGGGCCACGGCACTGAAGCTTTCTTT. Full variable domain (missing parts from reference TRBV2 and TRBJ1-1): EPEVTQTPSHQVTQMGQEVILRCVPISNHLYFYWYRQILGQKVEFLVSFYNNEISEKSEIFDDQFSVERPDGSNFTLKIRSTKLEDSAMYFCASSTQGHGTEAFFGQGTRLTVV.